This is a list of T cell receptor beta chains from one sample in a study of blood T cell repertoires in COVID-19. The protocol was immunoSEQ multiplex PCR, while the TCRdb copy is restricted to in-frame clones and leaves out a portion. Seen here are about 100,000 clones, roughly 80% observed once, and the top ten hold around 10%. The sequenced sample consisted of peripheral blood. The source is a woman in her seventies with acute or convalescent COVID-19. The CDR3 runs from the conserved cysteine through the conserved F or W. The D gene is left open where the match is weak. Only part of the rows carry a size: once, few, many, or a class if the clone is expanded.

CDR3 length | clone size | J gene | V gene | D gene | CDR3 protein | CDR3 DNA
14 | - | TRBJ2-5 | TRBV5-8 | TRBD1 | CASSRDRGLMTQYF | TGTGCCAGCAGCAGGGACAGGGGGCTGATGACCCAGTACTTC
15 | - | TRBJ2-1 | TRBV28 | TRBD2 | CASSSLAGVDNEQFF | TGTGCCAGCAGTTCGTTAGCGGGGGTCGACAATGAGCAGTTCTTC
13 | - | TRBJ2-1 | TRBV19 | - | CASRTGTFDEQFF | TGTGCCAGTAGGACTGGGACTTTCGATGAGCAGTTCTTC
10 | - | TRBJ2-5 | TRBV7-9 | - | CASERETQYF | TGTGCCAGCGAGAGGGAGACCCAGTACTTC
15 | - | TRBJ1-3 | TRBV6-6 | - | CASSSRRPGGNTIYF | TGTGCCAGCAGTTCGAGGCGCCCGGGGGGAAACACCATATATTTT
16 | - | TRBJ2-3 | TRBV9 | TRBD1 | CASSGTGTASTDTQYF | TGTGCCAGCAGCGGAACCGGGACAGCTAGCACAGATACGCAGTATTTT
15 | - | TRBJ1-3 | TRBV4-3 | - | CASSQSRVSGNTIYF | TGCGCCAGCAGCCAGTCCAGGGTCTCTGGAAACACCATATATTTT
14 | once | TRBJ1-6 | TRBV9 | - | CASSVNSPNSPLHF | TGTGCCAGCAGCGTTAATAGCCCGAATTCACCCCTCCACTTT
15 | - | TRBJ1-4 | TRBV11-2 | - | CASSSRGTANEKLFF | TGTGCCAGCAGCTCGAGGGGGACGGCAAATGAAAAACTGTTTTTT
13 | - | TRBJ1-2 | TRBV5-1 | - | CASSLAAGDGYTF | TGCGCCAGCAGCTTGGCCGCAGGGGATGGCTACACCTTC
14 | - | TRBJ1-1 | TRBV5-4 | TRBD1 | CASSLGDRITEAFF | TGTGCCAGCAGCTTGGGGGACAGAATCACTGAAGCTTTCTTT
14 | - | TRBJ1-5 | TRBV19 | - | CASSIQGGNQPQHF | TGTGCCAGTAGTATACAAGGGGGTAATCAGCCCCAGCATTTT
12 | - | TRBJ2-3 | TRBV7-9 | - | CASSAVGDTQYF | TGTGCCAGCAGCGCCGTGGGCGATACGCAGTATTTT
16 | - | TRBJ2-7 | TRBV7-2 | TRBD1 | CASSLGGLGQGYEQYF | TGTGCCAGCAGCTTAGGCGGTTTGGGACAGGGGTACGAGCAGTACTTC
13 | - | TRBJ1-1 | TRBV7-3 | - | CASSLPGGPEAFF | TGTGCCAGCAGCCTTCCCGGGGGTCCAGAAGCTTTCTTT
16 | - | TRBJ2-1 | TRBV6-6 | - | CASTSSAWGGQNEQFF | TGTGCCAGCACCTCCTCGGCGTGGGGGGGCCAGAATGAGCAGTTCTTC
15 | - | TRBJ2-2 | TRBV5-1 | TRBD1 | CASSWGQANTGELFF | TGCGCCAGCAGTTGGGGACAGGCGAACACCGGGGAGCTGTTTTTT
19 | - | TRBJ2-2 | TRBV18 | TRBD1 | CASSPLPETGGKNTGELFF | TGTGCCAGCTCACCACTCCCGGAGACAGGGGGTAAGAACACCGGGGAGCTGTTTTTT
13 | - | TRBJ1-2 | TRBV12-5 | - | CASGLILWQGYTF | TGTGCTAGTGGTTTGATTTTATGGCAGGGCTACACCTTC
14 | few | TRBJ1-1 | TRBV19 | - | CASSRVSASSEAFF | TGTGCCAGTAGTCGGGTCAGCGCCTCTTCTGAAGCTTTCTTT
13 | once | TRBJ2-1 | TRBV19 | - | CASSRTDSNEQFF | TGTGCCAGTAGCAGGACAGACAGCAATGAGCAGTTCTTC
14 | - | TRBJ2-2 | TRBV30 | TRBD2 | CAWSLGGDTGELFF | TGTGCCTGGAGTCTGGGAGGGGACACCGGGGAGCTGTTTTTT
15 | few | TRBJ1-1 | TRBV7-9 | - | CASSGGPVGATEAFF | TGTGCCAGCAGCGGGGGCCCGGTGGGGGCCACTGAAGCTTTCTTT
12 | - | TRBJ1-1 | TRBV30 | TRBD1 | CAWSPGGTEAFF | TGTGCCTGGAGCCCAGGGGGAACTGAAGCTTTCTTT
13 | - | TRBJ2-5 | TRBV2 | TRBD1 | CASSRDREETQYF | TGTGCCAGCAGCCGGGACAGGGAAGAGACCCAGTACTTC
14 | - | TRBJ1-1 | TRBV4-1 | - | CASSLPVGGTEAFF | TGCGCCAGCAGCCTCCCTGTCGGGGGCACTGAAGCTTTCTTT
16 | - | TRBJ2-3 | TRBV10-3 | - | CAISESLRYPTDTQYF | TGTGCCATCAGTGAGTCACTACGGTACCCCACAGATACGCAGTATTTT
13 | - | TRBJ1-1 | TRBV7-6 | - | CASSSGDRTEAFF | TGTGCCAGCAGCAGCGGAGACCGCACTGAAGCTTTCTTT
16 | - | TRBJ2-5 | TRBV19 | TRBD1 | CASRPSGQGYGETQYF | TGTGCCAGTAGACCGTCGGGACAGGGGTATGGAGAGACCCAGTACTTC
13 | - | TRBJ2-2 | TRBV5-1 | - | CASSLAGGGELFF | TGCGCCAGCAGCTTGGCCGGGGGCGGGGAGCTGTTTTTT
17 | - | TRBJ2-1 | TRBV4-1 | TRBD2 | CASSQNFASGTYNEQFF | TGCGCCAGCAGCCAGAACTTCGCTAGCGGTACCTACAATGAGCAGTTCTTC